Each of the 22 T cell receptor beta chains below was sequenced from the same sample in a study of blood T cell repertoires in COVID-19. Here immunoSEQ multiplex PCR was the method, and the copy in TCRdb shows in-frame clones only, minus some. The sample has approximately 300,000 clones, roughly 83% seen once. The specimen sequenced was peripheral blood. Source of these receptors: a woman aged 45-59 years with acute or convalescent COVID-19.

V usage is TRBV4-2 and J usage is TRBJ2-4, with 7 bases lining up with TRBD2. J gave up 8 bases and V 0 bases, and 13 bases lay outside the gene matches. The CDR3 contains 17 residues. From germline, CDR1 is LGHNA and CDR2 YNFKEQ. The CDR3 loop reads CASSQDREREGRDIQYF. The CDR3 DNA follows: TGTGCCAGCAGCCAAGATAGGGAGAGGGAGGGCCGGGACATTCAGTACTTC.

The chain recombines TRBV19 with TRBJ2-3; possible D gene TRBD1, 5 bases. Germline CDR1 LNHDA, CDR2 SQIVND (reference sequence). There are 14 residues in the CDR3. V was clipped by 5 bases and J by 2 bases, with 11 bases between them. The CDR3 nucleotides read TGTGCCAGTAGTCCGGACATATCCACAGATACGCAGTATTTT. This gives the protein CASSPDISTDTQYF.

This clone was recorded only once. J is TRBJ2-7 and V is TRBV20-1; 7 nucleotides line up with TRBD1. Trimming removed 3 bases from V and 4 bases from J; junction bases left unmatched: 6. The length of the CDR3 is 13 residues. Germline CDR1 DFQATT, CDR2 SNEGSKA (reference sequence). Here the CDR3 DNA reads TGCAGTGCTAGTGCAGGGGGTCTTTACGAGCAGTACTTC. Its protein product is CSASAGGLYEQYF.

The chain carries TRBV9 and TRBJ2-5; 9 bases align to TRBD2. The CDR3 is 16 amino acids. Germline loops: CDR1 SGDLS, CDR2 YYNGEE. The J segment lost 4 bases and the V segment lost 2 bases, leaving 9 bases of the junction unmatched. The DNA of the CDR3 is TGTGCCAGCAGCGTGGGTAGCGGGAGTAATTTAGAGACCCAGTACTTC. Its translation is CASSVGSGSNLETQYF.

J is TRBJ1-2 and V is TRBV29-1; 9 bases fit TRBD1. The CDR3 runs to 14 residues. CDR1 and CDR2 from the germline V gene are SQVTM and ANQGSEA. V lost 5 bases to trimming and J lost 3 bases; unmatched junction nucleotides: 7. CDR3 in amino acids: CSVLGTGTDYGYTF. The DNA for the CDR3 is TGCAGCGTTTTGGGGACAGGGACGGACTATGGCTACACCTTC. Looking up the rest from reference TRBV29-1 and TRBJ1-2 gives the full variable domain: SAVISQKPSRDICQRGTSLTIQCQVDSQVTMMFWYRQQPGQSLTLIATANQGSEATYESGFVIDKFPISRPNLTFSTLTVSNMSPEDSSIYLCSVLGTGTDYGYTFGSGTRLTVV.

This chain uses TRBV7-2 with TRBJ2-4; 10 nucleotides line up with TRBD2. CDR1 and CDR2 from the germline V gene are SGHTA and FQGNSA. CDR3 length: 15 residues. Unmatched junction bases numbered 5, after V lost 6 bases and J lost 3 bases. Written as DNA, the CDR3 is TGTGCCAGCAGTTATAGACTAGCGGGCAAAAACATTCAGTACTTC. Its protein is CASSYRLAGKNIQYF.

The rearrangement uses TRBV2 and TRBJ2-7; TRBD1 matches 10 bases. Germline trimming cut 6 bases from V and 1 base from J; bases unmatched to any gene: 12. The CDR3 length is 17 residues. CDR1 is SNHLY and CDR2 is FYNNEI in the germline V gene. CDR3 amino acids: CASRKVDRDRGSYEQYF. As DNA, the CDR3 is TGTGCCAGCAGAAAGGTCGACCGGGACAGGGGTTCCTACGAGCAGTACTTC.

This clone came up once. The V and J genes are TRBV19 and TRBJ2-2; D is unresolved. Per the germline V gene, CDR1 is LNHDA and CDR2 is SQIVND (reference sequence). The CDR3 totals 13 residues. V dropped 1 base and J dropped 11 bases, with 11 bases sitting between them. The CDR3 DNA follows: TGTGCCAGTAGTATAGTTGCGGCTCCTGAGCTGTTTTTT. It specifies CASSIVAAPELFF.

V usage is TRBV3-1 (or the pseudogene TRBV3-2) and J usage is TRBJ2-7, with D perhaps TRBD2 (6 bases). The V gene's germline CDR1 is LGHDT and CDR2 YNNKEL (reference sequence). The CDR3 sequence is 15 residues long. The ends were cut back, 4 bases at V and 7 bases at J, with 20 bases in the middle. The CDR3 spells CASSLGGESRREQYF. CDR3 sequence (DNA): TGTGCCAGCAGCCTCGGGGGAGAATCGCGGCGTGAGCAGTACTTC.

This chain joins TRBV7-2 and TRBJ1-4, with 11 bases identical to TRBD1. V dropped 5 bases and J dropped 5; count of bases not matched to a gene: 1. CDR3 size: 14 residues. Germline V gene data show CDR1 as SGHTA and CDR2 as FQGNSA. The CDR3 region has the DNA TGTGCCAGCAGCCGGGACAGGGGGAATGAAAAACTGTTTTTT. Translated, it gives CASSRDRGNEKLFF.

The chain joins TRBV10-3 to TRBJ2-7; no definite D call. The ends were cut back, 3 bases at V and 0 bases at J, with 9 bases in the middle. This CDR3 comprises 14 residues. Germline CDR1 and CDR2: ENHRY and SYGVKD. As DNA, the CDR3 is TGTGCCATCAGTGACCGCGCGGACTCCTACGAGCAGTACTTC. Translation: CAISDRADSYEQYF.

This clone appeared once. The chain combines TRBV6-5 with TRBJ1-1; 7 bases are shared with TRBD1. V was clipped by 6 bases and J by 5 bases; unmatched bases: 6. CDR3 length equals 13 residues. Germline V lookup: CDR1 MNHEY, CDR2 SVGAGI. CDR3 bases: TGTGCCAGCAGGGATCAGGGGGGTACTGAAGCTTTCTTT. Translating gives CASRDQGGTEAFF.

The chain couples TRBV21-1 to TRBJ2-5; the table gives TRBD1 as D, unverified against the DNA. TRBV21-1 is labeled a pseudogene. The CDR3 covers 15 residues. DNA for the CDR3: TGTGCCAGCAGCAAAGAGGGCAGGGGGCGGGAGACCCAGTACTTC. It specifies CASSKEGRGRETQYF.

Regarding this clone: Other nucleotide sequences in the sample specify the same CDR3. The chain couples TRBV7-2 to TRBJ2-1, with TRBD2 identical over 8 bases. After removal of 4 bases from V and 5 bases from J, the junction contained 10 bases not matched to a gene. The CDR3 is 16 amino acids. Germline-derived CDR1 and CDR2 are SGHTA and FQGNSA. CDR3 in DNA: TGTGCCAGCAGCTCGGGGCTCGGGGGGGGTCACAATGAGCAGTTCTTC. Its translation is CASSSGLGGGHNEQFF.

This clone was counted a single time. The J gene is TRBJ1-1, the V gene TRBV9, with D tentatively TRBD1 (5 bases). Germline CDR1 is SGDLS and CDR2 is YYNGEE. The V end lost 2 bases, the J end lost 5 bases, and 16 bases lay between the germline ends. The CDR3 spans 15 residues. Here the CDR3 reads CASSVSWVGGTEAFF. CDR3 nucleotide sequence: TGTGCCAGCAGCGTTTCGTGGGTGGGGGGAACTGAAGCTTTCTTT.

The chain has TRBV5-1 and TRBJ2-5; D gene ambiguous. V dropped 5 bases and J dropped 4 bases, with 6 bases sitting between them. The CDR3 loop spans 11 amino acids. Germline lookup yields CDR1 SGHRS and CDR2 YFSETQ. The CDR3 is CASRLIETQYF. DNA of the CDR3: TGCGCCAGCAGACTCATAGAGACCCAGTACTTC.

This chain uses TRBV6-5 with TRBJ2-7; 7 bases agree with TRBD1. J was trimmed by 3 bases and V by 1 base; bases with no gene match: 6. The V gene's germline CDR1 is MNHEY and CDR2 SVGAGI. CDR3 length equals 15 residues. The CDR3 protein is CASSYLGTVSYEQYF. DNA for the CDR3: TGTGCCAGCAGTTACTTAGGGACAGTCAGCTACGAGCAGTACTTC.

The chain is built from TRBV4-1 and TRBJ1-5; tentatively, D is TRBD1 (6 bases). This CDR3 has 15 residues. V gave up 2 bases and J gave up 4 bases, with 12 bases separating them. Looked up from germline, CDR1 is MGHRA and CDR2 is YSYEKL. The CDR3 region is CASSQFFQGNQPQHF. The CDR3 DNA reads as TGCGCCAGCAGCCAATTCTTCCAGGGGAATCAGCCCCAGCATTTT.

The V call is TRBV27, the J call TRBJ2-1; 8 bases match TRBD2. Germline CDR1 reads MNHEY; CDR2 reads SMNVEV (reference sequence). The CDR3 sequence is 15 residues long. Trimming cost V 3 bases and J 15 bases; bases outside gene matches: 16. The DNA of the CDR3 is TGTGCCAGCAGTTTGAGGCGGGAGGCCCTCCAACGTCCGTTCTTC. This codes for CASSLRREALQRPFF.

This sequence joins TRBV12-5 and TRBJ2-3; TRBD1 aligns across 7 bases. Germline lookup yields CDR1 LGHNT and CDR2 FRNRAP. The CDR3 extends over 14 amino acids. J was trimmed by 9 bases and V by 4 bases; bases with no gene match: 10. The CDR3 spells CASGSLGEGATQYF. In DNA, the CDR3 is TGTGCTAGTGGTTCCCTAGGCGAGGGGGCCACGCAGTATTTT.

This clone has more than one count but fewer than ten. This chain links TRBV4-2 with TRBJ2-1, with D possibly being TRBD1 (6 bases). The CDR3 loop spans 17 amino acids. In germline, CDR1 is LGHNA, CDR2 YNFKEQ. V gave up 0 bases and J gave up 2 bases, with 14 bases separating them. The chain's CDR3 is CASSQDQGQVTYNEQFF. CDR3 bases: TGTGCCAGCAGCCAAGATCAGGGGCAGGTCACCTACAATGAGCAGTTCTTC.

The V gene is TRBV7-9, the J gene TRBJ2-5; possible D gene TRBD2, 5 bases. Germline values: CDR1 SEHNR, CDR2 FQNEAQ (reference sequence). The V gene lost 1 base and the J gene lost 5 bases, with 14 bases spanning the gap. The CDR3 is 15 residues long. The chain's CDR3 is CASSLVGGSGETQYF. In nucleotides, the CDR3 is TGTGCCAGCAGCTTAGTAGGTGGCTCGGGGGAGACCCAGTACTTC.